This T cell receptor beta chain was sequenced in a study of identical twins. Study results and caveats: Twins' excess sharing was less marked for out-of-frame beta sequences.

There are many counts of this clonotype. Its cognate antigen is unknown. CDR1 and CDR2 from the germline V gene are MNHNY and SVGAGI (reference sequence). With 2 bases removed from V and 2 bases from J, the gap between germline ends came to 7 bases. The CDR3 covers 13 residues. The authors used template switching to add a universal primer site and gave cDNA unique molecular identifiers. Each CDR3 protein is one row after TCRdb ran MiXCR on the 5' RACE reads. The table has 1,800,000 or so distinct CDR3 sequences, roughly a third seen once. Healthy Caucasians alone served as donors. The receptor comes from a newborn girl in good health. Sequences were obtained from cord blood. The rearrangement joins TRBV6-6 to TRBJ2-7; D ambiguous. For the CDR3, the DNA is TGTGCCAGCAGTTACAGTCGGGCCTACGAGCAGTACTTC. Residues: CASSYSRAYEQYF.